This T cell receptor beta chain was retrieved from a study of shared clonotypes between healthy human individuals. The protocol was immunoSEQ multiplex PCR, while the TCRdb copy is restricted to in-frame clones and leaves out a portion. The top ten clones hold more than 9% of a sample with more than 150,000 clones, 65% to 80% of them seen once. The CDR3 has 16 residues. V lost 3 bases and J lost 3; bases outside the gene matches: 5. The germline CDR1 and CDR2 sequences are SEHNR and FQNEAQ (reference sequence). Sequenced input: memory CD4+ T cells sorted from blood. As for subset: CD45RA-negative fraction. This receptor was obtained from a young man in good health. V is TRBV7-9 and J is TRBJ1-4; 9 bases fit TRBD1. The CDR3 sequence is CASSLDGTGSNEKLFF. The CDR3 nucleotides are TGTGCCAGCAGCTTGGACGGGACAGGGTCTAATGAAAAACTGTTTTTT.